The sequence of this T cell receptor (beta chain) was determined in a study of beta chain features in type 1 diabetes. Study context: The examined sorted cells totaled roughly 110,000,000 across samples.

The authors reverse transcribed all of the isolated RNA, so sequencing captured expressed TCRB transcripts. This table comes from immunoSEQ multiplex PCR, and its TCRdb copy is limited to in-frame clones, with some not included. The profile shows over 600,000 clones, roughly an eighth of them singletons. A note on this clone: Its cognate antigen is unknown.

The V end was cut by 4 bases, the J end by 0 bases, with 11 bases between. The germline gives CDR1 SGDLS, CDR2 YYNGEE. The CDR3 totals 14 residues. Study-level results: In all four CD4+ subsets, TCRB CDR3 length was significantly, moderately reduced in type 1 diabetes. Patients' naive, central memory and regulatory TCRB repertoires appeared more alike than those of healthy donors.

Sequenced material: naive CD4+ T cells from blood. V usage is TRBV9 and J usage is TRBJ2-7; D unresolved. This TCR was sampled from a man aged 25 to 40 with type 1 diabetes. The CDR3 DNA sequence: TGTGCCAGCAGCTCCGATTGGGGCTCCTACGAGCAGTACTTC. Translated, it gives CASSSDWGSYEQYF.